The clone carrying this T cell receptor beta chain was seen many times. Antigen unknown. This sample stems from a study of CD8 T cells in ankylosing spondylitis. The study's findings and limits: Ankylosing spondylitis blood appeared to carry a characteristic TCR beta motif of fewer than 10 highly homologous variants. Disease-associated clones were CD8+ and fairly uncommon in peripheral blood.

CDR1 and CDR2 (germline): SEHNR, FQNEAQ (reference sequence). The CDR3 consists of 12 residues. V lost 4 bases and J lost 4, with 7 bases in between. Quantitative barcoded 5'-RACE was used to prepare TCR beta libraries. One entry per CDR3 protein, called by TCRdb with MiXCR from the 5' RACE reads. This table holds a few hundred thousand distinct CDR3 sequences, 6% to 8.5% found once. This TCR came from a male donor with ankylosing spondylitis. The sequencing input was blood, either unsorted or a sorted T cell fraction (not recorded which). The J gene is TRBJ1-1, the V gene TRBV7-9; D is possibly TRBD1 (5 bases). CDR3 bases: TGTGCCAGCAGCTGGGGGGGCACTGAAGCTTTCTTT. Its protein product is CASSWGGTEAFF.